The present entry profiles one TCR beta chain with its context. Its specific antigen is unknown. Qualities for individual bases were not recorded, and no much larger clone is one base off. This sample includes further DNA sequences coding for the same CDR3. Using the deep immunoSEQ assay, multiplex PCR amplified TCR CDR3 regions from genomic DNA. For each cell subset, the extracted genomic DNA was distributed evenly across all wells of several immunoSEQ 96-well plates, and each plate served as one replicate. For unsorted PBMC, around 300 ng of genomic DNA, equivalent to 30,000 to 35,000 T cell genomes, went into each replicate PCR. Unsorted PBMC genomic DNA was sequenced across ten immunoSEQ deep assay plates. Purified libraries were quantified with a Qubit 3.0 fluorometer, sized on a Bioanalyzer 2100, and re-quantified with the KAPA Library Quantification kit. A separate single-read 150-cycle Illumina NextSeq 550 flow cell was used to sequence each immunoSEQ 96-well plate. The study's processing was this. Because the immunoSEQ output included only junctional sequences and no quality scores, the filtering could not be the same as the filtering used for full-length reads. To assign V/J genes and CDR3, sequences were annotated using PyIR, a Python wrapper for IgBLAST v1.9, with IMGT germline references. Reads were removed for weak V/J assignments (E-value above 1e-6), missing CDR3, stop codons, out-of-frame junctions, or ambiguous translated residues. V3J clonotypes were defined by identical inferred V gene, J gene, and CDR3 amino acid sequence. Percentage overlap between repertoires was calculated by dividing the number of shared unique clonotypes by the size of the smaller repertoire. Three approaches were used to assess repertoire richness: RTK rarefaction, the Chao1 estimator, and Recon v2.1 estimates of unobserved clonotypes. TCRdb provides this immuneACCESS table in a form limited to in-frame rearrangements. Some clones are lacking; in checked studies, under half of them reflect an unresolved V gene, and why the rest are absent is not known. V, J and clone size are those of that table, while D and trimming were read from the DNA. Recorded for this sample are roughly 480,000 clones; 79% of them occurred a single time. The top ten clones comprise 12% of the sample.

Trimming accounts for 3 bases at V and 3 bases at J, while the number of junction bases matched to no gene is 3. From a lookup of the germline V gene, CDR1 and CDR2 are SQVTM and ANQGSEA. There are 13 amino acids in the CDR3, from cysteine to phenylalanine inclusive. The kept DNA is CDR3 alone, 39 bases in frame from the first base. These data belong to a study of shared clonotypes between healthy human individuals (dated by TCRdb to 2020 to 2022). For context, the study as a whole: The cohort comprised a couple of women and three men aged 18 to 49 years. Per donor, leukapheresis produced somewhere between about 0.94 and 10 billion PBMCs. Libraries were prepared and TCR repertoires were sequenced by different laboratories using diverse techniques, in order to increase sequencing depth and limit assay-specific biases. The study deeply sequenced blood TCR repertoires of five healthy adults to estimate repertoire size and the extent of clonotype sharing between individuals.

Healthy HIV-negative adults with no recently reported acute infections or vaccinations were included as donors. Every donor was a Caucasian adult residing in Nashville, Tennessee, USA. In the unsorted samples, roughly 90 million PBMCs were counted, and genomic DNA was extracted using the QIAamp DNA Blood Mini kit. Blood was collected by leukapheresis, and PBMCs were isolated by Ficoll-Histopaque density gradient centrifugation and then cryopreserved in liquid nitrogen vapor phase. What the authors observed across the whole study: Sampling was limited to blood, and TCR repertoires in tissue likely differ from TCR repertoires in blood. Based on pairwise subsampling, the degree of clonotype sharing among donors was expected to be affected by sequencing depth. The small number of donors limited the genetic and exposure-history diversity represented.

The source material was PBMCs. The chain is encoded by TRBV29-1 joined to TRBJ1-2; 8 bases in the middle match TRBD1. The clonotype comes from a woman aged 40 to 50 in good health. Some clones in this sample may be carry-over from other donors' samples. This receptor carries the CDR3 CSVEDREDYGYTF. The nucleotides read TGCAGCGTTGAGGACAGGGAGGACTATGGCTACACCTTC.